This TCR beta chain was captured by sequencing in a study of blood T cell repertoires in COVID-19. This CDR3 region has 13 residues. The V and J ends lost 6 bases and 8 bases respectively, with 14 bases between them. The germline V gene encodes CDR1 MDHEN and CDR2 SYDVKM. Method: immunoSEQ multiplex PCR; TCRdb's copy keeps in-frame clones and lacks some. The sample shows just under 45,000 clones, 75% to 90% of them seen only once. The sequenced material came from peripheral blood. The clonotype comes from a woman aged 35 to 49 with acute or convalescent COVID-19. The chain is built from TRBV28 and TRBJ2-1, with D maybe TRBD1 (6 bases). In nucleotides, the CDR3 is TGTGCCAGCAGACCGACAGGTTTCGATGAGCAGTTCTTC. Amino acid sequence: CASRPTGFDEQFF.